This TCR beta chain originates from a study of neurological immune-mediated disorders. With 10-nucleotide random UMIs, 5'RACE was used to make the cDNA. One entry per CDR3 protein results from TCRdb running MiXCR on the 5' RACE reads. The table includes 66,000 or so distinct CDR3 sequences, less than 5.5% detected once. CDR3 length equals 15 residues. V shed 4 bases, J shed 6 bases, and the junction held 3 bases outside the gene matches. This clonotype was seen ten or more times. The target antigen is unknown. Overall study results and limits: The greatest degree of TCR clonal expansion was observed in HTLV-1-associated myelopathy, with the lowest in multiple sclerosis, below that of healthy controls. Phylogenetic grouping placed 18 of 34 multiple sclerosis patients' repertoires in one related-CDR3 cluster, a possible signature.

The sequenced sample was PBMCs. This clonotype was sampled from a woman in her twenties or thirties with multiple sclerosis. The chain uses TRBV12-3 or TRBV12-4 and TRBJ1-6, with TRBD1 matching over 10 bases. The DNA of the CDR3 is TGTGCCAGCAGTTCCCGACAGGGGGCTAATTCACCCCTCCACTTT. Its translation: CASSSRQGANSPLHF.